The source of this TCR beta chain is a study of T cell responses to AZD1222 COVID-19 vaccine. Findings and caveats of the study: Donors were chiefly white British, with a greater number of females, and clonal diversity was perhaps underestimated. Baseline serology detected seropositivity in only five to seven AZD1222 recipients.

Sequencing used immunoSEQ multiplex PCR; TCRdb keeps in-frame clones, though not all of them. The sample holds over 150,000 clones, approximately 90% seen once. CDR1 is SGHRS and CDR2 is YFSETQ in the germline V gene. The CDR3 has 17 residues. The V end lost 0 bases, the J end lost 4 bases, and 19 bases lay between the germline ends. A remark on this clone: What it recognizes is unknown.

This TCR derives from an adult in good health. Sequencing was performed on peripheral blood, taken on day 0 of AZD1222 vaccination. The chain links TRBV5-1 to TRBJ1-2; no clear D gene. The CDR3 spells CASSLDPLMEGGYGYTF. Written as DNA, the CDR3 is TGCGCCAGCAGCTTGGACCCCCTTATGGAGGGCGGCTATGGCTACACCTTC.